The 5 T cell receptor beta chains listed next were all sequenced from one sample in a study of blood T cell repertoires in COVID-19. Repertoires were generated with immunoSEQ multiplex PCR, while TCRdb's copy carries only in-frame clones and drops some. The sample includes more than 50,000 clones, around 83% of them seen just once. Input material: peripheral blood. These receptors came from a human donor in a cohort sampled during active COVID-19.

This clone came up a few times. The rearrangement joins TRBV19 to TRBJ1-1, with a possible D match to TRBD1 (5 bases). V was trimmed by 5 bases and J by 1 base, leaving 17 bases between them. CDR1 and CDR2 from the germline V gene are LNHDA and SQIVND (reference sequence). There are 16 residues in the CDR3. The CDR3 DNA follows: TGTGCCAGTAGTCCCTGGGGCCCCACCTCGAACACTGAAGCTTTCTTT. It encodes CASSPWGPTSNTEAFF.

J is TRBJ1-5 and V is TRBV7-2; D is unresolved. Germline values: CDR1 SGHTA, CDR2 FQGNSA. V lost 4 bases and J lost 5, with 9 bases in between. CDR3 length: 13 amino acids. Here the CDR3 reads CASSSSRDQPQHF. CDR3 bases: TGTGCCAGCAGCTCCAGCCGGGATCAGCCCCAGCATTTT.

The chain combines TRBV5-1 with TRBJ2-1; 9 positions agree with TRBD2. Germline CDR1 SGHRS, CDR2 YFSETQ. Unmatched junction bases numbered 4, after V lost 4 bases and J lost 2 bases. The CDR3 is 15 amino acids. The CDR3 loop reads CASSTASGAYNEQFF. As DNA, the CDR3 is TGCGCCAGCAGCACCGCTAGCGGGGCCTACAATGAGCAGTTCTTC. Drawing the rest from reference TRBV5-1 and TRBJ2-1, the complete variable domain is KAGVTQTPRYLIKTRGQQVTLSCSPISGHRSVSWYQQTPGQGLQFLFEYFSETQRNKGNFPGRFSGRQFSNSRSEMNVSTLELGDSALYLCASSTASGAYNEQFFGPGTRLTVL.

This chain connects TRBV6-6 to TRBJ2-3, with D uncertain. CDR3 length equals 15 residues. V lost 0 bases and J 6 bases, leaving 13 bases between the germline ends. The V gene's germline CDR1 is MNHNY and CDR2 SVGAGI (reference sequence). CDR3 nucleotides: TGTGCCAGCAGTTACTCCAGAGATACCGGGGATACGCAGTATTTT. It yields the protein CASSYSRDTGDTQYF.

V gene TRBV7-9 combines with J gene TRBJ2-3; 10 bases match TRBD1. Germline CDR1 SEHNR, CDR2 FQNEAQ (reference sequence). After removal of 6 bases from V and 5 bases from J, the junction contained 8 bases not matched to a gene. This CDR3 has 15 residues. The CDR3 is CASRTGQGFLDTQYF. CDR3 sequence (DNA): TGTGCCAGCAGGACGGGACAGGGGTTTTTAGATACGCAGTATTTT.